The TCR beta chain described here comes from a study of cytomegalovirus exposure and HLA in healthy donors. Regarding the study as a whole: The investigators catalogued some 150 TCR beta chains as cytomegalovirus-associated. The study dropped some indistinguishable V segments, TRBV6-2 and TRBV6-3 among them. With later analysis, a missense DCLRE1C variant became linked to TCR beta V- and J-gene trimming.

The PCR contained 60 Vbeta and 13 Jbeta primers. Sequencing used immunoSEQ multiplex PCR; TCRdb keeps in-frame clones, though not all of them. The data contain about 140,000 clones, approximately 72% of them seen just once; the ten biggest clones take up 6% to 8%. Germline V lookup: CDR1 SGHAT, CDR2 FQNNGV. The CDR3 extends over 13 amino acids. Trimming cost V 0 bases and J 6 bases, with 7 bases left between them. On this clone: Its antigen is not known.

Sequencing was performed on PBMCs. The J gene is TRBJ2-3, the V gene TRBV11-2; maybe TRBD1 (6 bases). This TCR came from an older woman in good health and CMV-seronegative. The CDR3 DNA follows: TGTGCCAGCAGCTTAGACAGGGGTGATACGCAGTATTTT. This encodes CASSLDRGDTQYF.